A single sample is the source of the 9 T cell receptor beta chains below, sequenced in a study of regulatory T cells in long-lasting Graves disease. Investigators prepared the TCR beta libraries by applying iRepertoire HTBI primers and Arm-PCR of CDR3 regions. TCRdb re-analysed the multiplex PCR reads in MiXCR, keeping a single row per CDR3 protein. The top ten clones hold less than 15% of a sample with some 460,000 distinct CDR3 sequences, around 15% of them seen once. The time point was: newly diagnosed GD, antithyroid drugs for less than 3 months. Preparation of the TCR library used RNA extracted from PBMCs. The same sample was also studied in work on T cells in Graves' hyperthyroidism and ophthalmopathy.

Sequencing was performed on peripheral blood mononuclear cells (PBMCs), taken at new diagnosis, from a patient treated with antithyroid drugs. Receptor source: a man in his forties with Graves disease.

This clonotype has at least ten counts. The V call is TRBV5-6, the J call TRBJ2-3, with 15 bases matching TRBD2. From germline, CDR1 is SGHDT and CDR2 YYEEEE. V lost 5 bases, J lost 1 base, and 8 bases stayed unmatched. The CDR3 is 18 amino acids. As DNA, the CDR3 is TGTGCCAGCAGTTCCCCGGGACTAGCGGGAGGCCGCACAGATACGCAGTATTTT. Its protein is CASSSPGLAGGRTDTQYF.

There are a few counts of this clonotype. J is TRBJ2-3 and V is TRBV12-3 or TRBV12-4, with D perhaps matching TRBD1 or TRBD2 (5 bases each). Trimming shortened V by 4 bases and J by 1 base, and 15 bases separated the two germline ends. CDR3 size: 16 residues. The CDR3 region has the DNA TGTGCCAGCAGTTCATCGGGACCTTGGGGCACAGATACGCAGTATTTT. Its protein product is CASSSSGPWGTDTQYF.

This clonotype occurred many times. V gene TRBV12-3 or TRBV12-4 combines with J gene TRBJ2-7; D not resolved. This CDR3 is built from 15 residues. With 3 bases removed from V and 3 bases from J, the gap between germline ends came to 15 bases. The CDR3 spells CASSLEGMSHYEQYF. The CDR3 nucleotides read TGTGCCAGCAGTTTGGAAGGTATGTCGCACTACGAGCAGTACTTC.

The J gene is TRBJ2-5, the V gene TRBV19; D is undetermined. The germline CDR1 and CDR2 sequences are LNHDA and SQIVND (reference sequence). CDR3 size: 14 residues. V gave up 0 bases and J gave up 5 bases, with 10 bases separating them. CDR3 in DNA: TGTGCCAGTAGTATAGACGTTAATTTGGAGACCCAGTACTTC. This encodes CASSIDVNLETQYF.

This clonotype was observed at least ten times. The rearrangement uses TRBV7-9 and TRBJ1-2, with D perhaps TRBD1 (6 bases). The V gene's germline CDR1 is SEHNR and CDR2 FQNEAQ (reference sequence). The V end lost 5 bases, the J end lost 2 bases, and 18 bases lay between the germline ends. This CDR3 region has 16 residues. The CDR3 here is CASSTLPGTPNYGYTF. CDR3 DNA: TGTGCCAGCAGCACACTCCCCGGGACACCCAACTATGGCTACACCTTC.

This clonotype was found a few times. The chain joins TRBV9 to TRBJ2-1; 11 nucleotides line up with TRBD2. The CDR3 contains 17 residues. V lost 0 bases and J lost 6; bases outside the gene matches: 8. Germline loops: CDR1 SGDLS, CDR2 YYNGEE. The CDR3 loop is CASSVGGRLAGGNEQFF. The CDR3 DNA reads as TGTGCCAGCAGCGTAGGCGGTCGTCTAGCGGGAGGCAATGAGCAGTTCTTC.

This clonotype showed up many times. The V call is TRBV20-1, the J call TRBJ2-1, with D maybe TRBD2 (6 bases). Germline loops: CDR1 DFQATT, CDR2 SNEGSKA (reference sequence). The CDR3 consists of 14 residues. Trimming cost V 3 bases and J 3 bases, with 12 bases left between them. CDR3 nucleotide sequence: TGCAGTGCTAGCTGGAGGGGCGACTACAATGAGCAGTTCTTC. Translating it yields CSASWRGDYNEQFF.

This clonotype was counted at least ten times. The V gene is TRBV28, the J gene TRBJ1-5; D is unresolved. V shed 2 bases and J shed 2 bases, with 10 bases lying between them. The CDR3 is 15 residues long. Germline CDR1 MDHEN, CDR2 SYDVKM. CDR3 sequence: CASSLKASGNQPQHF. CDR3 bases: TGTGCCAGCAGTTTAAAAGCAAGTGGCAATCAGCCCCAGCATTTT.

This chain connects TRBV5-5 to TRBJ2-7; 9 nucleotides align to TRBD1. The germline gives CDR1 SGHKS, CDR2 YYEKEE (reference sequence). Trimming took 4 bases from V and 3 from J; bases not matched to a gene: 5. The CDR3 length is 14 residues. The CDR3 sequence is CASSKTGQGYEQYF. CDR3 sequence (DNA): TGTGCCAGCAGCAAAACGGGACAGGGCTACGAGCAGTACTTC.